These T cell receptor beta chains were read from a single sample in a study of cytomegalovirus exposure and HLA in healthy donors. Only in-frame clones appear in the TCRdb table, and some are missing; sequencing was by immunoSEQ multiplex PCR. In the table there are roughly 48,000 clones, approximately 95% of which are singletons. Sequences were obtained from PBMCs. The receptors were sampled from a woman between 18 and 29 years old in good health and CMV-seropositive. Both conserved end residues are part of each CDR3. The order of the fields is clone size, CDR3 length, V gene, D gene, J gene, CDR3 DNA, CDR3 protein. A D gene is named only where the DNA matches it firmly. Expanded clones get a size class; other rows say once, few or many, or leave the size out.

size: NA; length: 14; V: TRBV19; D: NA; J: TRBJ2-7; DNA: TGTGCCAGTAGTATAGGTCACAAAACCTACGAGCAGTACTTC; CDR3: CASSIGHKTYEQYF
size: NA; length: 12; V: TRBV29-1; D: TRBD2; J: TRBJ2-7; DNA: TGCAGCGTTGAGGGACTATTCTACGAGCAGTACTTC; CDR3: CSVEGLFYEQYF
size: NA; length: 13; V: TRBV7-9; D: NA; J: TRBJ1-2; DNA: TGTGCCAGCATGGGGGGGGCCATTGGCGGCTACACCTTC; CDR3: CASMGGAIGGYTF
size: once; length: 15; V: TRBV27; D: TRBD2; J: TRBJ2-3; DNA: TGTGCCAGCTCAGACGTAGCGGGAGGTCCAGATACGCAGTATTTT; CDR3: CASSDVAGGPDTQYF
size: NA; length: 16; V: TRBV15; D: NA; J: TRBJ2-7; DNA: TGTGCCACCAGCAGAGATCGCGCAGGGATTCACTACGAGCAGTACTTC; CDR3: CATSRDRAGIHYEQYF
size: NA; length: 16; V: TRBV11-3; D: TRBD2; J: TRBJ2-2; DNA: TGTGCCAGCAGCTCTACTAGCGGGAATAACGCCGGGGAGCTGTTTTTT; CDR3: CASSSTSGNNAGELFF
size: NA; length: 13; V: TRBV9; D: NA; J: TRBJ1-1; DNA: TGTGCCAGCAGCGCTATCCTGAATGAAGAAGCTTTCTTT; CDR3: CASSAILNEEAFF
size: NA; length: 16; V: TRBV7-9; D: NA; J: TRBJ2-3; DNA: TGTGCCAGCAGCGAAGGGCCAGGGTCTATCACAGATACGCAGTATTTT; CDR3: CASSEGPGSITDTQYF
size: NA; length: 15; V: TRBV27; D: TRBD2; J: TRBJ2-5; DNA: TGTGCCAGCAGTTTTCAGCGGCGGGGGGCAGAGACCCAGTACTTC; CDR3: CASSFQRRGAETQYF
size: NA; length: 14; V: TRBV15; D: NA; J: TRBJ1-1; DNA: TGTGCCACCAGCAGAGATCCAGGGGTGACTGAAGCTTTCTTT; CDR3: CATSRDPGVTEAFF
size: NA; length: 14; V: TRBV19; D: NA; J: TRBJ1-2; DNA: TGTGCCAGTAGTACGACAGGAGCTAACTATGGCTACACCTTC; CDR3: CASSTTGANYGYTF
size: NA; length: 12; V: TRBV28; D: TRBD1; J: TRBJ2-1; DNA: TGTGCCAGCAGCGCGGACAGGAATGAGCAGTTCTTC; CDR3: CASSADRNEQFF
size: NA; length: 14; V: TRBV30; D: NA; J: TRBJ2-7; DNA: TGTGCCTGGAGTGTAGGGACTGATGCCTACGAGCAGTACTTC; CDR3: CAWSVGTDAYEQYF
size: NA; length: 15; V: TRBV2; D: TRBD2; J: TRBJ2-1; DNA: TGTGCCAGCAGTGAAATTAGCGGGAGTTTCGGTGAGCAGTTCTTC; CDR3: CASSEISGSFGEQFF
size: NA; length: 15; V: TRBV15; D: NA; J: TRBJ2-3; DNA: TGTGCCACCAGCAGAGTAACTACTAGCACAGATACGCAGTATTTT; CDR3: CATSRVTTSTDTQYF
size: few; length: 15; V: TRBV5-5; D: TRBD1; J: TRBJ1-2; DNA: TGTGCCAGCAGCTCCGGGACAGGGGGCCTCTATGGCTACACCTTC; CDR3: CASSSGTGGLYGYTF
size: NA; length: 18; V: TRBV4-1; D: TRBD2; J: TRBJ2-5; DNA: TGCGCCAGCAGCCAAGTCAACCTGGGACTAGCGGGAGGAGAGACCCAGTACTTC; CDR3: CASSQVNLGLAGGETQYF
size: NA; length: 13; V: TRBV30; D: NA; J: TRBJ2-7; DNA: TGTGCCGGGGCAGGCAGCGCGTCCTACGAGCAGTACTTC; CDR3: CAGAGSASYEQYF
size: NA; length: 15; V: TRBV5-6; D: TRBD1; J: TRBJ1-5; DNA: TGTGCCAGCAGCATCAGGGGGACAAGCAATCAGCCCCAGCATTTT; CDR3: CASSIRGTSNQPQHF
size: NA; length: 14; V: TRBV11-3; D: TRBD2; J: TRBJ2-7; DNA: TGTGCCAGCAGCTTTAGCGGGAAAGCCTACGAGCAGTACTTC; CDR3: CASSFSGKAYEQYF